The rows below give T cell receptor beta chains drawn from one sample of a study of blood T cell repertoires in COVID-19. TCRdb's copy holds only in-frame clones and misses some; the assay was immunoSEQ multiplex PCR. The sample includes almost 250,000 clones, about 84% of them seen just once. The sample consisted of peripheral blood. Every receptor here comes from a woman aged 80 or older with COVID-19, enrolled during active disease. The CDR3 runs from the conserved cysteine through the conserved F or W. Each record gives: J gene, CDR3 length, V gene, clone size, D gene, CDR3 DNA, CDR3 protein. D genes are given only for firm matches. Only some rows state a clone size, as once, few, many or a class for expanded clones.

j_call: TRBJ2-2; cdr3_length: 14; v_call: TRBV2; clone_size: .; d_call: .; cdr3_nt: TGTGCCAGCAGTGTTGGGGGGACCACCGGGGAGCTGTTTTTT; cdr3_aa: CASSVGGTTGELFF
j_call: TRBJ2-6; cdr3_length: 14; v_call: TRBV10-1; clone_size: .; d_call: .; cdr3_nt: TGCGCCAGCAGTGGAGGGACAGGGGCCAACGTCCTGACTTTC; cdr3_aa: CASSGGTGANVLTF
j_call: TRBJ1-2; cdr3_length: 13; v_call: TRBV19; clone_size: .; d_call: TRBD1; cdr3_nt: TGTGCCAGTAGACCGACAGGGGCCCATGGCTACACCTTC; cdr3_aa: CASRPTGAHGYTF
j_call: TRBJ2-7; cdr3_length: 14; v_call: TRBV28; clone_size: .; d_call: TRBD1; cdr3_nt: TGTGCCAGCAGTTCTTCCGGGACAGGGGCCGAGCAGTACTTC; cdr3_aa: CASSSSGTGAEQYF
j_call: TRBJ2-1; cdr3_length: 15; v_call: TRBV10-3; clone_size: .; d_call: TRBD2; cdr3_nt: TGTGCCATCAGTGAGAGAGCGGGGGGGCGGTATGAGCAGTTCTTC; cdr3_aa: CAISERAGGRYEQFF
j_call: TRBJ2-7; cdr3_length: 14; v_call: TRBV2; clone_size: .; d_call: TRBD1; cdr3_nt: TGTGCCAGCACCTTCTCGACAGGGTCCTACGAGCAGTACTTC; cdr3_aa: CASTFSTGSYEQYF
j_call: TRBJ1-5; cdr3_length: 14; v_call: TRBV18; clone_size: few; d_call: .; cdr3_nt: TGTGCCAGCTCACCGGTATGGACCGGGGAGCCCCAGCATTTT; cdr3_aa: CASSPVWTGEPQHF
j_call: TRBJ2-3; cdr3_length: 15; v_call: TRBV28; clone_size: .; d_call: TRBD1; cdr3_nt: TGTGCCAGCAGTTTCTTGGACAGGGCCACAGATACGCAGTATTTT; cdr3_aa: CASSFLDRATDTQYF
j_call: TRBJ1-1; cdr3_length: 13; v_call: TRBV11-2; clone_size: .; d_call: TRBD1; cdr3_nt: TGTGCCAGCAGTTGGGACAGGGGCACTGAAGCTTTCTTT; cdr3_aa: CASSWDRGTEAFF
j_call: TRBJ2-7; cdr3_length: 12; v_call: TRBV6-2/TRBV6-3; clone_size: few; d_call: .; cdr3_nt: TGTGCCAGCAGTTACCCAGGGCAAGGGCAGTACTTC; cdr3_aa: CASSYPGQGQYF
j_call: TRBJ2-2; cdr3_length: 13; v_call: TRBV12-3/TRBV12-4; clone_size: .; d_call: .; cdr3_nt: TGTGCCAGCAGTTTAGTTTCTTCCGGGGAGCTGTTTTTT; cdr3_aa: CASSLVSSGELFF
j_call: TRBJ2-2; cdr3_length: 16; v_call: TRBV6-6; clone_size: .; d_call: TRBD1; cdr3_nt: TGTGCCAGCAGTCTGACGACAGGGAGGAACACCGGGGAGCTGTTTTTT; cdr3_aa: CASSLTTGRNTGELFF
j_call: TRBJ2-3; cdr3_length: 15; v_call: TRBV6-5; clone_size: .; d_call: TRBD2; cdr3_nt: TGTGCCAGCAGTTACCAAGGGAGGGGCACAGATACGCAGTATTTT; cdr3_aa: CASSYQGRGTDTQYF
j_call: TRBJ1-5; cdr3_length: 13; v_call: TRBV6-2/TRBV6-3; clone_size: .; d_call: .; cdr3_nt: TGTGCCAGCAGTTACGACAGAGATCAGCCCCAGCATTTT; cdr3_aa: CASSYDRDQPQHF
j_call: TRBJ1-5; cdr3_length: 15; v_call: TRBV18; clone_size: .; d_call: .; cdr3_nt: TGTGCCAGCTCACCGGCGGGAGGGGGCAATCAGCCCCAGCATTTT; cdr3_aa: CASSPAGGGNQPQHF
j_call: TRBJ2-1; cdr3_length: 15; v_call: TRBV18; clone_size: .; d_call: TRBD2; cdr3_nt: TGTGCCAGCTCGCGCGGACTAGCGGGGGTCGGTGAGCAGTTCTTC; cdr3_aa: CASSRGLAGVGEQFF
j_call: TRBJ1-6; cdr3_length: 14; v_call: TRBV18; clone_size: few; d_call: TRBD1; cdr3_nt: TGTGCCAGCTCACCCGACAGGGTTAATTCACCCCTCCACTTT; cdr3_aa: CASSPDRVNSPLHF
j_call: TRBJ1-4; cdr3_length: 14; v_call: TRBV3-1/TRBV3-2; clone_size: .; d_call: .; cdr3_nt: TGTGCCAGCACCCGCGGGGGCGGGAATGAAAAACTGTTTTTT; cdr3_aa: CASTRGGGNEKLFF
j_call: TRBJ2-1; cdr3_length: 15; v_call: TRBV5-1; clone_size: .; d_call: TRBD2; cdr3_nt: TGCGCCAGCAGCCGCGGGGGGGCCGACAGGAGTGAGCAGTTCTTC; cdr3_aa: CASSRGGADRSEQFF
j_call: TRBJ1-4; cdr3_length: 15; v_call: TRBV28; clone_size: few; d_call: TRBD1; cdr3_nt: TGTGCCAGCAGTTTAGGAGACAGGGGGCGAGAAAAACTGTTTTTT; cdr3_aa: CASSLGDRGREKLFF
j_call: TRBJ2-2; cdr3_length: 17; v_call: TRBV3-1/TRBV3-2; clone_size: .; d_call: TRBD2; cdr3_nt: TGTGCCAGCAGGCCTCTAGCGGGGGGCCCCGCTAACGGGGAGCTGTTTTTT; cdr3_aa: CASRPLAGGPANGELFF
j_call: TRBJ1-1; cdr3_length: 13; v_call: TRBV2; clone_size: few; d_call: .; cdr3_nt: TGTGCCAGCAATCAACGGAGGAACACTGAAGCTTTCTTT; cdr3_aa: CASNQRRNTEAFF
j_call: TRBJ1-1; cdr3_length: 15; v_call: TRBV15; clone_size: .; d_call: .; cdr3_nt: TGTGCCACCCAACTCCGGGGGGACCCGAGACCTGAAGCTTTCTTT; cdr3_aa: CATQLRGDPRPEAFF
j_call: TRBJ1-3; cdr3_length: 15; v_call: TRBV6-1; clone_size: .; d_call: .; cdr3_nt: TGTGCCAGCAGTGAACAGACAAGCTCTGGAAACACCATATATTTT; cdr3_aa: CASSEQTSSGNTIYF
j_call: TRBJ1-1; cdr3_length: 14; v_call: TRBV4-1; clone_size: .; d_call: TRBD1; cdr3_nt: TGCGCCAGCAGCCAACAACAGGGGGGCACTGAAGCTTTCTTT; cdr3_aa: CASSQQQGGTEAFF
j_call: TRBJ2-1; cdr3_length: 15; v_call: TRBV7-3; clone_size: .; d_call: TRBD2; cdr3_nt: TGTGCCAGCGGCCGGACTAGCGGGGGGAACAATGAGCAGTTCTTC; cdr3_aa: CASGRTSGGNNEQFF
j_call: TRBJ2-6; cdr3_length: 15; v_call: TRBV28; clone_size: .; d_call: .; cdr3_nt: TGTGCCAGCAGCCTCAGGGTATCCGGGGCCAACGTCCTGACTTTC; cdr3_aa: CASSLRVSGANVLTF
j_call: TRBJ1-1; cdr3_length: 15; v_call: TRBV5-1; clone_size: few; d_call: TRBD1; cdr3_nt: TGCGCCAGCAGCCAAGGGACAGGGAAGAACACTGAAGCTTTCTTT; cdr3_aa: CASSQGTGKNTEAFF
j_call: TRBJ2-5; cdr3_length: 13; v_call: TRBV25-1; clone_size: .; d_call: .; cdr3_nt: TGTGCCAGCAGACAGGGCGCAAGAGAGACCCAGTACTTC; cdr3_aa: CASRQGARETQYF
j_call: TRBJ1-5; cdr3_length: 13; v_call: TRBV2; clone_size: .; d_call: .; cdr3_nt: TGTGCCAGCAGTGGGGGGGAATATCAGCCCCAGCATTTT; cdr3_aa: CASSGGEYQPQHF
j_call: TRBJ1-1; cdr3_length: 14; v_call: TRBV14; clone_size: .; d_call: .; cdr3_nt: TGTGCCAGCAGCCAAGACTTGGCAGGTATTGAAGCTTTCTTT; cdr3_aa: CASSQDLAGIEAFF
j_call: TRBJ2-1; cdr3_length: 20; v_call: TRBV27; clone_size: .; d_call: TRBD1; cdr3_nt: TGTGCCAGCAGTCCCGCCCGGGACAGGGTCACTTCGGTTTCCTACAATGAGCAGTTCTTC; cdr3_aa: CASSPARDRVTSVSYNEQFF
j_call: TRBJ1-6; cdr3_length: 18; v_call: TRBV5-1; clone_size: .; d_call: .; cdr3_nt: TGCGCCAGCAGCGTGGACGGTGGGAGCCTGGGAGTCGATTCACCCCTCCACTTT; cdr3_aa: CASSVDGGSLGVDSPLHF
j_call: TRBJ1-1; cdr3_length: 12; v_call: TRBV20-1; clone_size: .; d_call: .; cdr3_nt: TGCAGTGCTAGTCAGTTTGGCACTGAAGCTTTCTTT; cdr3_aa: CSASQFGTEAFF
j_call: TRBJ1-1; cdr3_length: 14; v_call: TRBV4-1; clone_size: .; d_call: TRBD1; cdr3_nt: TGCGCCAGCAGCCCGACAGGGTTCAACACTGAAGCTTTCTTT; cdr3_aa: CASSPTGFNTEAFF
j_call: TRBJ2-3; cdr3_length: 15; v_call: TRBV9; clone_size: once; d_call: .; cdr3_nt: TGTGCCAGCAGCGTTACTAGTCTCTCCACAGATACGCAGTATTTT; cdr3_aa: CASSVTSLSTDTQYF
j_call: TRBJ1-5; cdr3_length: 16; v_call: TRBV6-6; clone_size: .; d_call: .; cdr3_nt: TGTGCCAGCAGCGCCTACTCGGTGAGGCCCAATCAGCCCCAGCATTTT; cdr3_aa: CASSAYSVRPNQPQHF
j_call: TRBJ1-6; cdr3_length: 15; v_call: TRBV27; clone_size: .; d_call: .; cdr3_nt: TGTGCCAGCAGTGGAGGGTTCACCTATAATTCACCCCTCCACTTT; cdr3_aa: CASSGGFTYNSPLHF
j_call: TRBJ1-4; cdr3_length: 12; v_call: TRBV28; clone_size: .; d_call: .; cdr3_nt: TGTGCCACCTGTTTAGAGTACGAAAAACTGTTTTTT; cdr3_aa: CATCLEYEKLFF
j_call: TRBJ2-2; cdr3_length: 14; v_call: TRBV19; clone_size: .; d_call: .; cdr3_nt: TGTGCCAGTAGTATTGGCCTAGTCCCCGGGGAGCTGTTTTTT; cdr3_aa: CASSIGLVPGELFF
j_call: TRBJ2-3; cdr3_length: 15; v_call: TRBV7-9; clone_size: .; d_call: .; cdr3_nt: TGTGCCAGCAAAGAGGGGCGGGGCGTCACAGATACGCAGTATTTT; cdr3_aa: CASKEGRGVTDTQYF
j_call: TRBJ2-3; cdr3_length: 15; v_call: TRBV25-1; clone_size: .; d_call: .; cdr3_nt: TGTGCCAGCAGCCCAGGGCGAACTAGCACAGATACGCAGTATTTT; cdr3_aa: CASSPGRTSTDTQYF
j_call: TRBJ1-1; cdr3_length: 13; v_call: TRBV5-1; clone_size: .; d_call: .; cdr3_nt: TGCGCCAGCGCCTCAAAAGAGGGCACTGAAGCTTTCTTT; cdr3_aa: CASASKEGTEAFF
j_call: TRBJ1-5; cdr3_length: 16; v_call: TRBV25-1; clone_size: .; d_call: .; cdr3_nt: TGTGCCAGCAGTGGGGCCCCCGGGATAGGTAATCAGCCCCAGCATTTT; cdr3_aa: CASSGAPGIGNQPQHF
j_call: TRBJ2-7; cdr3_length: 15; v_call: TRBV7-8; clone_size: .; d_call: .; cdr3_nt: TGTGCCAGCAACGCTAGCCCTGGGCGGTCCTACGAGCAGTACTTC; cdr3_aa: CASNASPGRSYEQYF
j_call: TRBJ2-5; cdr3_length: 14; v_call: TRBV5-1; clone_size: .; d_call: .; cdr3_nt: TGCGCCAGCAGCTCGGGACTCCCACAAGAGACCCAGTACTTC; cdr3_aa: CASSSGLPQETQYF
j_call: TRBJ2-1; cdr3_length: 15; v_call: TRBV2; clone_size: .; d_call: .; cdr3_nt: TGTGCCAGCACATTCGTCTCAGGGTTTAACAATGAGCAGTTCTTC; cdr3_aa: CASTFVSGFNNEQFF
j_call: TRBJ2-2; cdr3_length: 17; v_call: TRBV2; clone_size: few; d_call: TRBD1; cdr3_nt: TGTGCCAGCAGTGAAAGAAGGGACAGATTAAACACCGGGGAGCTGTTTTTT; cdr3_aa: CASSERRDRLNTGELFF
j_call: TRBJ1-2; cdr3_length: 13; v_call: TRBV6-4; clone_size: few; d_call: .; cdr3_nt: TGTGCCAGCAGTAGCCCGGGGTTCTATGGCTACACCTTC; cdr3_aa: CASSSPGFYGYTF
j_call: TRBJ2-3; cdr3_length: 15; v_call: TRBV9; clone_size: .; d_call: TRBD2; cdr3_nt: TGTGCCAGCAGCGTCGCGAGCGGGGGGGCCAGAACGCAGTATTTT; cdr3_aa: CASSVASGGARTQYF
j_call: TRBJ2-5; cdr3_length: 16; v_call: TRBV9; clone_size: .; d_call: .; cdr3_nt: TGTGCCAGCAGCGTAGCTTCGGGACACCCCCGAGAGACCCAGTACTTC; cdr3_aa: CASSVASGHPRETQYF
j_call: TRBJ2-5; cdr3_length: 18; v_call: TRBV5-1; clone_size: once; d_call: .; cdr3_nt: TGCGCCAGCAGCTTTTCTCTGCCCCCAACGGGGTCACGAGAGACCCAGTACTTC; cdr3_aa: CASSFSLPPTGSRETQYF
j_call: TRBJ2-5; cdr3_length: 17; v_call: TRBV5-1; clone_size: .; d_call: TRBD2; cdr3_nt: TGCGCCAGCAGCGGGAAGACTAGCGGGGGGGCGTATGAGACCCAGTACTTC; cdr3_aa: CASSGKTSGGAYETQYF
j_call: TRBJ2-5; cdr3_length: 17; v_call: TRBV5-1; clone_size: once; d_call: .; cdr3_nt: TGCGCCAGCAGCTTGGAACCGCAGGGTTTTCGGCCGGAGACCCAGTACTTC; cdr3_aa: CASSLEPQGFRPETQYF
j_call: TRBJ2-3; cdr3_length: 18; v_call: TRBV18; clone_size: .; d_call: TRBD1; cdr3_nt: TGTGCCAGCTCAGCTAGACCGGGACAGGTTAAGGGTACAGATACGCAGTATTTT; cdr3_aa: CASSARPGQVKGTDTQYF